The rows below give T cell receptor beta chains drawn from one sample of a study of glioma-infiltrating T cells. MiXCR, applied by TCRdb to the multiplex PCR reads, yields one record per CDR3 protein. Of 100,000 to 150,000 distinct CDR3 sequences listed, under 25% are singletons. Material for sequencing was glioma tissue, nonneoplastic brain tissue, or PBMCs (not recorded which). The origin of the receptors is a human donor with low-grade glioma or glioblastoma, undergoing nonglioma brain surgery, or in good health (not recorded which). Both conserved end residues are part of each CDR3. The order of the fields is V gene, clone size, D gene, J gene, CDR3 protein, CDR3 DNA. D genes are given only for firm matches. Rows give clone size only sometimes, using once, few, many, or a class for an expanded clone.

TRBV19	few	-	TRBJ1-2	CASSMSGTYDIAGTF	TGTGCCAGTAGTATGTCAGGGACATACGACATAGCGGGAACCTTC
TRBV3-1	few	TRBD1	TRBJ2-5	CASSPRQGLGETQYF	TGTGCCAGCAGCCCCAGACAGGGGTTGGGAGAGACCCAGTACTTC
TRBV7-2	few	-	TRBJ2-4	CASSLMKAKNIQYF	TGTGCCAGCAGCTTAATGAAGGCCAAAAACATTCAGTACTTC
TRBV20-1	-	-	TRBJ2-1	CSAPRAGVTNEQFF	TGCAGTGCTCCCCGGGCAGGGGTGACCAATGAGCAGTTCTTC
TRBV6-1	many	-	TRBJ2-6	CASTRTFIYSGANVLTF	TGTGCCAGCACTCGGACGTTTATTTACTCTGGGGCCAACGTCCTGACTTTC
TRBV6-2/TRBV6-3	many	TRBD2	TRBJ2-1	CASSYFGLAGTNNEQFF	TGTGCCAGCAGTTACTTTGGACTAGCGGGGACTAACAATGAGCAGTTCTTC
TRBV29-1	few	-	TRBJ2-3	CSVDRNSGTDTQYF	TGCAGCGTTGACAGGAACTCTGGCACAGATACGCAGTATTTT
TRBV27	once	-	TRBJ2-1	CASSLQEAAEQFF	TGTGCCAGCAGCCTTCAGGAAGCGGCTGAGCAGTTCTTC
TRBV4-1	-	TRBD1	TRBJ1-2	CASSQLPGQFNYGYTF	TGCGCCAGCAGCCAACTCCCGGGACAGTTTAACTATGGCTACACCTTC
TRBV7-2	-	-	TRBJ2-4	CASSLERNIQYF	TGTGCCAGCAGTCTGGAGCGGAACATTCAGTACTTC
TRBV7-8	many	-	TRBJ2-3	CAGGALGDTQYF	TGTGCGGGCGGGGCGCTAGGCGATACGCAGTATTTT
TRBV20-1	few	TRBD1	TRBJ1-5	CSARDLFGTGNQPQHF	TGCAGTGCTAGAGATCTTTTTGGGACAGGGAATCAGCCCCAGCATTTT
TRBV27	medium-sized	TRBD1	TRBJ1-1	CASSWDRVREAFF	TGTGCCAGCAGTTGGGACAGGGTTCGTGAAGCTTTCTTT
TRBV25-1	many	-	TRBJ1-3	CASIQKSSGNTIYF	TGTGCCAGCATCCAGAAAAGCTCTGGAAACACCATATATTTT
TRBV28	-	TRBD1	TRBJ1-2	CASSLGAGGYGCTF	TGTGCCAGCAGCCTTGGGGCAGGGGGCTATGGCTGCACCTTC
TRBV5-1	-	TRBD2	TRBJ2-3	CASSLARTSGPSTDTQYF	TGCGCCAGCAGCTTGGCCCGGACTAGCGGCCCAAGCACAGATACGCAGTATTTT
TRBV7-3	many	-	TRBJ2-1	CASSRLEGAYNEQFF	TGTGCCAGCAGCCGACTAGAGGGGGCCTACAATGAGCAGTTCTTC
TRBV4-1	-	-	TRBJ2-5	CASSQEGDGETQYF	TGCGCCAGCAGCCAAGAGGGGGATGGGGAGACCCAGTACTTC
TRBV6-1	many	-	TRBJ1-1	CASNLRNTEAFF	TGTGCCAGCAATCTAAGGAACACTGAAGCTTTCTTT
TRBV5-1	once	-	TRBJ2-5	CASRHSKAETQYF	TGCGCCAGCAGACATTCAAAAGCGGAGACCCAGTACTTC
TRBV7-9	many	-	TRBJ2-3	CASSPHSASTDTQYF	TGTGCCAGCAGCCCCCATAGCGCAAGCACAGATACGCAGTATTTT
TRBV20-1	many	TRBD2	TRBJ2-1	CSASFRGGTNEQFF	TGCAGTGCCTCATTCCGCGGGGGGACCAATGAGCAGTTCTTC
TRBV4-1	many	-	TRBJ1-5	CASSAITGFNQPQHF	TGCGCCAGCAGCGCGATTACAGGCTTCAATCAGCCCCAGCATTTT
TRBV2	-	-	TRBJ1-1	CASHGPSEAFF	TGTGCCAGCCACGGACCTTCTGAAGCTTTCTTT
TRBV7-3	few	TRBD2	TRBJ2-1	CASSTGGASYNEQFF	TGTGCCAGCAGCACCGGGGGGGCGTCCTACAATGAGCAGTTCTTC
TRBV20-1	few	TRBD1	TRBJ1-2	CSAPRGDGHGYTF	TGCAGTGCACCCAGGGGGGATGGCCATGGCTACACCTTC
TRBV16	few	-	TRBJ1-5	CASSRVENNQPQHF	TGTGCCAGCAGCAGGGTAGAGAATAATCAGCCCCAGCATTTT
TRBV11-2	-	-	TRBJ2-3	CASSPSGQRTDTQYF	TGTGCCAGCAGCCCAAGTGGACAGCGCACAGATACGCAGTATTTT
TRBV28	many	-	TRBJ1-5	CASSNLRSQHF	TGTGCCAGCAGCAACTTGAGGTCCCAGCATTTT
TRBV27	-	TRBD1	TRBJ1-4	CASSQDRGSEKLFF	TGTGCCAGCAGCCAGGACAGGGGATCAGAAAAACTGTTTTTT
TRBV7-8	-	TRBD1	TRBJ1-5	CASRIEEQGGGPQHF	TGTGCCAGCAGAATAGAGGAACAGGGGGGTGGGCCCCAGCATTTT
TRBV10-3	-	TRBD2	TRBJ2-3	CAISSTSGADTDTQYF	TGTGCCATCAGTTCAACTAGCGGGGCTGACACGGATACGCAGTATTTT
TRBV4-1	-	-	TRBJ2-5	CASSSRYGPKGETQYF	TGCGCCAGCAGCTCCCGGTACGGTCCTAAAGGAGAGACCCAGTACTTC
TRBV2	-	TRBD1	TRBJ1-2	CASSKGGQADYGYTF	TGTGCCAGCAGTAAAGGGGGACAGGCCGACTATGGCTACACCTTC
TRBV20-1	few	TRBD2	TRBJ2-1	CSARVTSGGSYNEQFF	TGCAGTGCTAGAGTCACTAGCGGGGGGTCCTACAATGAGCAGTTCTTC
TRBV20-1	once	-	TRBJ1-2	CSARDPTSINYGYTF	TGCAGTGCTAGAGATCCGACCAGTATTAACTATGGCTACACCTTC
TRBV4-1	few	TRBD1	TRBJ1-6	CASSSGQDNSPLHF	TGCGCCAGCAGCTCTGGACAGGATAATTCACCCCTCCACTTT
TRBV7-2	few	TRBD2	TRBJ2-1	CASSPGLAGGLGFF	TGTGCCAGCAGCCCCGGACTAGCGGGGGGCCTCGGGTTCTTC
TRBV15	many	-	TRBJ1-3	CATSTYMGSGNTIYF	TGTGCCACCAGCACATACATGGGCTCTGGAAACACCATATATTTT
TRBV7-9	-	TRBD1	TRBJ1-5	CASSLTGLSNQPQHF	TGTGCCAGCAGCTTGACAGGGCTTAGCAATCAGCCCCAGCATTTT
TRBV2	-	TRBD1	TRBJ1-1	CASNRGQGRANTEAFF	TGTGCCAGCAATCGGGGACAGGGGAGGGCGAACACTGAAGCTTTCTTT
TRBV4-1	-	TRBD1	TRBJ1-4	CASSFRTGQNEKLSF	TGCGCCAGCAGCTTCCGGACAGGGCAGAATGAAAAACTGTCTTTT
TRBV5-1	-	-	TRBJ2-2	CASSLAVVGNTGELFF	TGCGCCAGCAGCTTGGCCGTGGTGGGGAACACCGGGGAGCTGTTTTTT
TRBV6-1	few	TRBD1	TRBJ2-2	CASRWGYRDRANTGELFF	TGTGCCAGCAGGTGGGGATACCGGGACAGAGCGAACACCGGGGAGCTGTTTTTT
TRBV20-1	-	-	TRBJ2-5	CSASPWGGRQETQYF	TGCAGTGCTAGCCCCTGGGGGGGGCGGCAAGAGACCCAGTACTTC
TRBV7-3	few	-	TRBJ1-1	CASSDGAGNTEAFF	TGTGCCAGCAGCGACGGTGCAGGGAACACTGAAGCTTTCTTT
TRBV15	many	TRBD1	TRBJ1-5	CATSRGNRGNNQPQHF	TGTGCCACCAGCAGGGGTAACAGGGGGAACAATCAGCCCCAGCATTTT
TRBV6-1	-	-	TRBJ2-1	CASSDPGSSGAKFF	TGTGCCAGCAGTGATCCTGGCTCCTCCGGGGCGAAGTTCTTC
TRBV3-1	-	TRBD2	TRBJ2-5	CASSQVLAMETQYF	TGTGCCAGCAGCCAAGTACTAGCGATGGAGACCCAGTACTTC
TRBV7-9	many	TRBD1	TRBJ2-5	CASSPGQSYQETQYF	TGTGCCAGCAGCCCGGGACAGTCCTACCAAGAGACCCAGTACTTC
TRBV28	many	-	TRBJ1-1	CASSLQGGGTEAFF	TGTGCCAGCAGTTTACAGGGTGGGGGCACTGAAGCTTTCTTT
TRBV5-4	-	-	TRBJ1-6	CASSLDVRYNSPLHF	TGTGCCAGCAGCTTGGACGTCAGGTATAATTCACCCCTCCACTTT
TRBV28	-	-	TRBJ1-4	CASSLERELFF	TGTGCCAGCAGTTTAGAAAGGGAACTGTTTTTT